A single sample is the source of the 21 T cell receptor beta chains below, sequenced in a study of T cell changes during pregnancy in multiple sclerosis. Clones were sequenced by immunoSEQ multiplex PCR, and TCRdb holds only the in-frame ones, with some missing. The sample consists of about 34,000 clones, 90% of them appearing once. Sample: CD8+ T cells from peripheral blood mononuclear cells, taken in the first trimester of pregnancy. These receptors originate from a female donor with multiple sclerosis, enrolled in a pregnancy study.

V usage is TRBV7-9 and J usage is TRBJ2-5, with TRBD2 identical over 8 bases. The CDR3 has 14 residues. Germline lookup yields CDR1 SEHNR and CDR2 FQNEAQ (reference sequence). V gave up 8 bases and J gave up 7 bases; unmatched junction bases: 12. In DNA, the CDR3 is TGTGCCAGCGAAACTAGCGGCGACCTAGGGACCCAGTACTTC. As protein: CASETSGDLGTQYF.

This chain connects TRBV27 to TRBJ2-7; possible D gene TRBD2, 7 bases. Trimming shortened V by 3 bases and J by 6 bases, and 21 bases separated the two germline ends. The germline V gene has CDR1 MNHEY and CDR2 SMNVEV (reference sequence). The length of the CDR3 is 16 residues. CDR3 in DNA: TGTGCCAGCAGTTTTAATGGGGGAGGGGGTCCTCGCGAGCAGTACTTC. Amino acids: CASSFNGGGGPREQYF.

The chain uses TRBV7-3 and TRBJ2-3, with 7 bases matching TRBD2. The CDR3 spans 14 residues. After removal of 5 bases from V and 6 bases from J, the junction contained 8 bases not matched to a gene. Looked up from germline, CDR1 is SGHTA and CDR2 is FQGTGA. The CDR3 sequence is CASSQSGIRDTQYF. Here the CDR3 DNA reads TGTGCCAGCAGCCAGAGCGGGATTCGGGATACGCAGTATTTT.

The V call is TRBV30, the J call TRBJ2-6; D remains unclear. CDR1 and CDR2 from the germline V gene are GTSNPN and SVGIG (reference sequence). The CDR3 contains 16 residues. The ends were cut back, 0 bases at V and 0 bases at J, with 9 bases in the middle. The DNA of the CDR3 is TGTGCCTGGAGTGTTGAGGTCCACTCTGGGGCCAACGTCCTGACTTTC. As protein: CAWSVEVHSGANVLTF.

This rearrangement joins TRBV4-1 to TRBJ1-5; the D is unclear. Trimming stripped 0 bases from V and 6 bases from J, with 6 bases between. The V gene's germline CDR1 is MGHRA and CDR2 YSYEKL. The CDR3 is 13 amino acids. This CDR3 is CASSQERGQPQHF. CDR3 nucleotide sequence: TGCGCCAGCAGCCAAGAGCGTGGTCAGCCCCAGCATTTT.

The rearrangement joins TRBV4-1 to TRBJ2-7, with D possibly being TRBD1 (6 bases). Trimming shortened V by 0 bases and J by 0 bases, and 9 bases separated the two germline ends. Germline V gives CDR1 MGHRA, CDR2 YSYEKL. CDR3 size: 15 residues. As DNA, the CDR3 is TGCGCCAGCAGCCAAGATCAGGGGAGCTCCTACGAGCAGTACTTC. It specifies CASSQDQGSSYEQYF.

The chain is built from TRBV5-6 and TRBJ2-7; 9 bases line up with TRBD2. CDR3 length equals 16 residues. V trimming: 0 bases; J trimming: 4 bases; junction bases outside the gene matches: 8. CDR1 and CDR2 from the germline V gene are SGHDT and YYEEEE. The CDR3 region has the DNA TGTGCCAGCAGCTTGGGTGTCCCCCTAGCGGGATACGAGCAGTACTTC. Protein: CASSLGVPLAGYEQYF.

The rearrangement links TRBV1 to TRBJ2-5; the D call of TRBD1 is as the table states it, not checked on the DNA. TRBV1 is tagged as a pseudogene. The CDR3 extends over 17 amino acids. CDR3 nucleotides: TGCACCAGCAGCCAATCCCTGGGGGCAGGGTGTGAAGAGACCCAGTACTTC. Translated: CTSSQSLGAGCEETQYF.

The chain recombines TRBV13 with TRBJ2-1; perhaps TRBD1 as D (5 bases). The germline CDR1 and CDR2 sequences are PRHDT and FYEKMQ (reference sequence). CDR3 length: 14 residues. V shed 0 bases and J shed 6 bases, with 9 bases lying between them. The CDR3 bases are TGTGCCAGCAGCTTAGGACAGGCTGTCAATGAGCAGTTCTTC. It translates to CASSLGQAVNEQFF. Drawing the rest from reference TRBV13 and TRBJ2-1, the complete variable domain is AAGVIQSPRHLIKEKRETATLKCYPIPRHDTVYWYQQGPGQDPQFLISFYEKMQSDKGSIPDRFSAQQFSDYHSELNMSSLELGDSALYFCASSLGQAVNEQFFGPGTRLTVL.

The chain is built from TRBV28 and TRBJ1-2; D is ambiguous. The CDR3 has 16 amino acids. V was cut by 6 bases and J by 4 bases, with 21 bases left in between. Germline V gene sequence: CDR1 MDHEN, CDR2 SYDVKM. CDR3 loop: CASSFELAIRPYGYTF. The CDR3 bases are TGTGCCAGCAGCTTTGAGCTTGCTATCCGCCCCTATGGCTACACCTTC.

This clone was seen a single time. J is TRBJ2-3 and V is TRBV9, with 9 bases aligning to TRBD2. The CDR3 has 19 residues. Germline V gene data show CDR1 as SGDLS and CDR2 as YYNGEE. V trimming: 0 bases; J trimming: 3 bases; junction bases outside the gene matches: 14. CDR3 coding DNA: TGTGCCAGCAGCGTAGAAGGAGGGGCTAGCGGGACATTAACAGATACGCAGTATTTT. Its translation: CASSVEGGASGTLTDTQYF. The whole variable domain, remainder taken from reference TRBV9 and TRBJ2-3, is DSGVTQTPKHLITATGQRVTLRCSPRSGDLSVYWYQQSLDQGLQFLIQYYNGEERAKGNILERFSAQQFPDLHSELNLSSLELGDSALYFCASSVEGGASGTLTDTQYFGPGTRLTVL.

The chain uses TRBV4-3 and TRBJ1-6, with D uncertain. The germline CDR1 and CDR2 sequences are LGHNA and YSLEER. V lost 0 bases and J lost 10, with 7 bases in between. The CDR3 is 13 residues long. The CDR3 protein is CASSQDAESPLHF. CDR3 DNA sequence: TGCGCCAGCAGCCAAGATGCGGAGTCACCCCTCCACTTT.

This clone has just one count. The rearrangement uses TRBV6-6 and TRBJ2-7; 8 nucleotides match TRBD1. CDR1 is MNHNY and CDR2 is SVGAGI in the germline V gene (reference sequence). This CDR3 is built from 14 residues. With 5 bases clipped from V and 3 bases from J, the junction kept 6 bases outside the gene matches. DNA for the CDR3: TGTGCCAGCAGTCAGGGGGACAGGATCTACGAGCAGTACTTC. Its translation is CASSQGDRIYEQYF.

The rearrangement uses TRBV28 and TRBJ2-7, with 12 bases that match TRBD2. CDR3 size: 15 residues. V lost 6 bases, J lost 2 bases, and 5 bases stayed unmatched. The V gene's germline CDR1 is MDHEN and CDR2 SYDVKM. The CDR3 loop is CASSQTSGRAYEQYF. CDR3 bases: TGTGCCAGCAGCCAGACTAGCGGGAGAGCCTACGAGCAGTACTTC.

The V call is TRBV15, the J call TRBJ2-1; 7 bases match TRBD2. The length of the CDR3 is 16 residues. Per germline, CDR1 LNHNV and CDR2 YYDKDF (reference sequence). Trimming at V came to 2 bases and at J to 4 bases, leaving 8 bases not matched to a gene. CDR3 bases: TGTGCCACCAGCAGAATAGTGGGAGGGAGATACAATGAGCAGTTCTTC. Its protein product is CATSRIVGGRYNEQFF.

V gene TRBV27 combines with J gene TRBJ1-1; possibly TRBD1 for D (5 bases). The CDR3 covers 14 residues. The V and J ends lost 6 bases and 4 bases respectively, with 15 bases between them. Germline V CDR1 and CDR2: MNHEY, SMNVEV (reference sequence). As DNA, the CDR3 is TGTGCCAGCAGGACATCAGCAGGGATCACTGAAGCTTTCTTT. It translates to CASRTSAGITEAFF.

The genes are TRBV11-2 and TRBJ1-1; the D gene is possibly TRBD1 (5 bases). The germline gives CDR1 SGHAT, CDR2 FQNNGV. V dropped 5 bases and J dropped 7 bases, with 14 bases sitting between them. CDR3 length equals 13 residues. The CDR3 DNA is TGTGCCAGCAGCCGCGGACAACGAAGTGAAGCTTTCTTT. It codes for CASSRGQRSEAFF.

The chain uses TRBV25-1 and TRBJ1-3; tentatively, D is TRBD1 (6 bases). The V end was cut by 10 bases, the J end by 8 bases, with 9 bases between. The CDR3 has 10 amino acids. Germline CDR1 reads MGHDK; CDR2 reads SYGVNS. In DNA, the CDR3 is TGTGCCACCAGACAGGACACCATATATTTT. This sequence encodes CATRQDTIYF.

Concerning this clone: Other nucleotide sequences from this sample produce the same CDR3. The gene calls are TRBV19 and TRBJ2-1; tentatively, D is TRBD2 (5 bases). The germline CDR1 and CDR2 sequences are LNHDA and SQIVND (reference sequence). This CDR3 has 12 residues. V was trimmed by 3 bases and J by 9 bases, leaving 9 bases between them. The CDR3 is CASSMGAGEQFF. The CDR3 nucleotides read TGTGCCAGTAGTATGGGAGCCGGTGAGCAGTTCTTC.

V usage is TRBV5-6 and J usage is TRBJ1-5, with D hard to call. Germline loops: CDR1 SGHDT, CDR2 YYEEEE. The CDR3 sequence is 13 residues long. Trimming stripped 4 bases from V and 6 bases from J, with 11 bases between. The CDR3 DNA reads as TGTGCCAGCAGCGTCCTGGGAGGTCAGCCCCAGCATTTT. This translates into CASSVLGGQPQHF.

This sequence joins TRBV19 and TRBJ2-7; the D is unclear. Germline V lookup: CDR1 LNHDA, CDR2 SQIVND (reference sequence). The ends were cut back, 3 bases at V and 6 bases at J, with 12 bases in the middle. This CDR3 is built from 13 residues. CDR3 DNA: TGTGCCAGTAGTATCTCTCTAGGATCCGAGCAGTACTTC. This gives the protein CASSISLGSEQYF.